In its sample, the clone carrying this T cell receptor (beta chain) ranks as medium-sized. The same CDR3 can be traced to other DNA sequences in this sample. The data are from a study of OX40 agonist ivuxolimab in advanced cancers. Sequencing used immunoSEQ multiplex PCR; TCRdb keeps in-frame clones, though not all of them. Of 20,000 to 30,000 clones in the sample, roughly four fifths were seen once. CDR1 SEHNR and CDR2 FQNEAQ come from the germline V gene (reference sequence). V shed 2 bases and J shed 4 bases, with 18 bases lying between them. This CDR3 spans 16 amino acids. The rearrangement joins TRBV7-9 to TRBJ2-7, with TRBD1 as a possible D gene (6 bases). Material: CD4+ or CD8+ T cells sorted from blood, obtained in a trial of the OX40 agonist ivuxolimab. The clonotype was recovered from an adult with an advanced solid tumor such as melanoma, head and neck, liver or kidney cancer. The CDR3 bases are TGTGCCAGCAGCTTAAGCGGTGGGGAAGGGGGATACGAGCAGTACTTC. Translated: CASSLSGGEGGYEQYF.